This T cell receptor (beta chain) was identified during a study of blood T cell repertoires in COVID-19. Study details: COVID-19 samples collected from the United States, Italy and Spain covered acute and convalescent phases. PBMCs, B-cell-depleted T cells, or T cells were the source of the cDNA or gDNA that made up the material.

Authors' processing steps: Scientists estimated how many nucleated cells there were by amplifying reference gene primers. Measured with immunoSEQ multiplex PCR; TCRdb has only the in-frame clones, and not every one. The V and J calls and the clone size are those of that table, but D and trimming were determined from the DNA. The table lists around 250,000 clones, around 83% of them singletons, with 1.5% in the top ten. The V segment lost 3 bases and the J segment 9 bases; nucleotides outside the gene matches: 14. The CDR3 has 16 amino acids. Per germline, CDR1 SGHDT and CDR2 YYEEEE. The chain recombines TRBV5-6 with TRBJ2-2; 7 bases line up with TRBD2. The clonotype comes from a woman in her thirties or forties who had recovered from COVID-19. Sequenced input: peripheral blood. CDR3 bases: TGTGCCAGCAGCTCTCTGGGAGGGACGGCGCAGCGGGAGCTGTTTTTT. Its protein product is CASSSLGGTAQRELFF.